This T cell receptor (beta chain) was sequenced in a study of shared clonotypes between healthy human individuals. Germline V gene data show CDR1 as MGHDK and CDR2 as SYGVNS. This CDR3 is built from 14 residues. Trimming left V 3 bases short and J 2 bases short, with 10 bases between. Remarks on this clone: Its antigen is undetermined.

Findings and limits, study-wide: Only blood was sampled; tissue repertoires likely differ.

Sequencing was performed with immunoSEQ multiplex PCR; in TCRdb, only in-frame clones are kept and a portion is missing. The sample lists fewer than 600,000 clones; 70% to 80% were seen once. The sequenced sample consisted of PBMCs. This TCR came from a woman aged 40 to 55 in good health. Some clones in this sample may be carry-over from other donors' samples. The rearrangement uses TRBV25-1 and TRBJ1-1; a possible D gene is TRBD1 (6 bases). Here the CDR3 reads CASSEQTGNTEAFF. In nucleotides, the CDR3 is TGTGCCAGCAGTGAGCAGACAGGTAACACTGAAGCTTTCTTT.